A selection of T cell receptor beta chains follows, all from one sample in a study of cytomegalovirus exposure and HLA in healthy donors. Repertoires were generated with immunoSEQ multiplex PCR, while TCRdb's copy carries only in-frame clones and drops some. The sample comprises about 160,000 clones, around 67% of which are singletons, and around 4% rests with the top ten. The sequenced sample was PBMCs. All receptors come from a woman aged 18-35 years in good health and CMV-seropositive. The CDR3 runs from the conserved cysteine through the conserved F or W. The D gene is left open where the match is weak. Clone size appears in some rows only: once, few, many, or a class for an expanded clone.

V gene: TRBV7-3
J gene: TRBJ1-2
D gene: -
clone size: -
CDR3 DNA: TGTGCCAGCAGCGTAGGAAGGAGAGGTGAGGGCTACACCTTC
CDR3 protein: CASSVGRRGEGYTF

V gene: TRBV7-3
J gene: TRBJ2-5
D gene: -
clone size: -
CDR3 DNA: TGTGCCAGCAGCTTACCAGGGTCAACCCAGTACTTC
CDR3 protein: CASSLPGSTQYF

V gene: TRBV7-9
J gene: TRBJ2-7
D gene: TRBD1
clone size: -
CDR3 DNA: TGTGCCAGCAGCGCACGGAATGGACAGGGGGCTATATCCTACGAGCAGTACTTC
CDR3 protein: CASSARNGQGAISYEQYF

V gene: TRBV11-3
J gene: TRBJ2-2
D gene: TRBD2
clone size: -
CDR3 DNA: TGTGCCAGCAGCTTGGGGGGGAGCACCGGGGAGCTGTTTTTT
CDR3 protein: CASSLGGSTGELFF

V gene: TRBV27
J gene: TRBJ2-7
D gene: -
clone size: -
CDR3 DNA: TGTGCCAGCAGTGCGGGGACGCTCAGCTACGAGCAGTACTTC
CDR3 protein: CASSAGTLSYEQYF

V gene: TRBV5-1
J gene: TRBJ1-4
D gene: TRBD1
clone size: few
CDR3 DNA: TGCGCCAGCAGCTTGAAAGGGGGCTTTTTTGAAAAACTGTTTTTT
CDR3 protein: CASSLKGGFFEKLFF

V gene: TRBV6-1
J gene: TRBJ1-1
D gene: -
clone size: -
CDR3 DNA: TGTGCCAGTAGTGTGAGGACGGTTAGGGGAGCTTTCTTT
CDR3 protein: CASSVRTVRGAFF

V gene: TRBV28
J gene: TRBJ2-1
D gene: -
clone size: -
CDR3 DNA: TGTGCCAGCAGAAACGGTGAGCAGTTCTTC
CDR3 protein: CASRNGEQFF

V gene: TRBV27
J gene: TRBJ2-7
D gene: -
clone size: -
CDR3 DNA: TGTGCCAGCATAGGGCAGGGAACCTACGAGCAGTACTTC
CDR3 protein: CASIGQGTYEQYF

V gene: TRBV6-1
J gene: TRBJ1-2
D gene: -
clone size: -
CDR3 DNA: TGTGCCAGCAGTGTGCTTGCCAGAGGGCTTACCTATGGCTACACCTTC
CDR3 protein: CASSVLARGLTYGYTF

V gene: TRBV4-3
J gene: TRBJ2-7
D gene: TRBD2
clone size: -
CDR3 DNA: TGCGCCAGCAGCCAAGATTTTGGGACTAGCGGGGGGGCCTACGAGCAGTACTTC
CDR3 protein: CASSQDFGTSGGAYEQYF

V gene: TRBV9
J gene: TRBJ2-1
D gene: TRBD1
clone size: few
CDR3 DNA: TGTGCCAGCAGCGTCGGGACAGGACTCAATGAGCAGTTCTTC
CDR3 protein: CASSVGTGLNEQFF

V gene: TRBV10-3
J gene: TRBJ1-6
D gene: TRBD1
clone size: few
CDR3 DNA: TGTGCCATCACCAGGGACAGCAATTCACCCCTCCACTTT
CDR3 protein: CAITRDSNSPLHF

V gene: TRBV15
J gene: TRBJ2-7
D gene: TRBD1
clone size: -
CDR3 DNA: TGTGCCACCAGCAGAGGCGGACAGGGGTCCTACGAGCAGTACTTC
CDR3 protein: CATSRGGQGSYEQYF

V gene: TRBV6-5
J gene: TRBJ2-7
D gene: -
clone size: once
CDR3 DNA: TGTGCCAGCAGTTACTCGGGGGGTAGGTACGAGCAGTACTTC
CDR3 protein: CASSYSGGRYEQYF

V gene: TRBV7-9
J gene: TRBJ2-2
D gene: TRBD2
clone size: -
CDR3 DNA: TGTGCCAGCAGCTTACGTAGCGGGAGATCTGCCGGGGAGCTGTTTTTT
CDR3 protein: CASSLRSGRSAGELFF

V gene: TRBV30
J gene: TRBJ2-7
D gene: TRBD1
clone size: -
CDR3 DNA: TGTGCCTGGAGCTCACCTGGTACAGGGGAATCCTACGAGCAGTACTTC
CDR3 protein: CAWSSPGTGESYEQYF

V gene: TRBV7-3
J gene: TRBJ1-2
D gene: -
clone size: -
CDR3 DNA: TGTGCCAGCAGCCCATCTAGGGGCGACTATGGCTACACCTTC
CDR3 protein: CASSPSRGDYGYTF

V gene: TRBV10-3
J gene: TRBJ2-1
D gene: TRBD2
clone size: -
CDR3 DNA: TGTGCCATCAAAGGAGGGAGACTAGCGGGAACTGAGCAGTTCTTC
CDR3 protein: CAIKGGRLAGTEQFF

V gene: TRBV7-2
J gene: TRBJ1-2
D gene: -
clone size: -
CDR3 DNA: TGTGCCAGCAGTACAAACTATGGCTACACCTTC
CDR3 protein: CASSTNYGYTF

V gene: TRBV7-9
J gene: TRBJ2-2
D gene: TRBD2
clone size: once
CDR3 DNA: TGTGCCAGCAGCAAGCTCGGGGGGGCCGGTACCGGGGAGCTGTTTTTT
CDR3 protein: CASSKLGGAGTGELFF

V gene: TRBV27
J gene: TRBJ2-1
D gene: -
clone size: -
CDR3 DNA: TGTGCCAGCAGTTTATCTGTCGAGGATGAGCAGTTCTTC
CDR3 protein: CASSLSVEDEQFF

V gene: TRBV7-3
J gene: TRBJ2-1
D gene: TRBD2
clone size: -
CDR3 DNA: TGTGCCAGCAGCTTAACGTTAGCGGGAGAAGCGGCTGAGCAGTTCTTC
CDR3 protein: CASSLTLAGEAAEQFF

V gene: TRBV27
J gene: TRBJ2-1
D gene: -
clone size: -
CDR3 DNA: TGTGCCAGCAGTTCACCCCTTAGCTCCTACAATGAGCAGTTCTTC
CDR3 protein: CASSSPLSSYNEQFF

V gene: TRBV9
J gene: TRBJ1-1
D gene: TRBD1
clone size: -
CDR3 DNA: TGTGCCAGCAGCCCATACGTTCAGGGGGAGACTGAAGCTTTCTTT
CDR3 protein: CASSPYVQGETEAFF

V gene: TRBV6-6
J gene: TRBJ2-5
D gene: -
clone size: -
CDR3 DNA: TGTGCCAGCAAGGGGCGTGGGGAGACCCAGTACTTC
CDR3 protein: CASKGRGETQYF

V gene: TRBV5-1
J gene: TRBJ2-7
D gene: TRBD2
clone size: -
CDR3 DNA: TGCGCCAGCAGCCCCTCCGCCGTTGCTAGCGGGAGGAGTTACGAGCAGTACTTC
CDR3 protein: CASSPSAVASGRSYEQYF

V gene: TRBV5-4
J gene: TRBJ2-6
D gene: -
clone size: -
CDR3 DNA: TGTGCCAGCAGCTCCCCGGTGGGGGCATCTGGGGCCAACGTCCTGACTTTC
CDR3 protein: CASSSPVGASGANVLTF

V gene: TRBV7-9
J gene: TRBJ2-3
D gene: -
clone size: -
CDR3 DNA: TGTGCCAGCAGCTCGGAAGGGGGTACCACAGATACGCAGTATTTT
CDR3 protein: CASSSEGGTTDTQYF

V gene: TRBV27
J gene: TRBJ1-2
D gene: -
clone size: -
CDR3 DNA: TGTGCCAGCAGTCCCGGGGGACTCAATAACTATGGCTACACCTTC
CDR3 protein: CASSPGGLNNYGYTF

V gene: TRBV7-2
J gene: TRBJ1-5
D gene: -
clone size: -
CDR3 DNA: TGTGCCAGCAGCTTAGGTCTCGGGGAGCCCCAGCATTTT
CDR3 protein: CASSLGLGEPQHF

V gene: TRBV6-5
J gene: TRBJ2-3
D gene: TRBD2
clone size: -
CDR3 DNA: TGTGCCAGCAGGTACTCGAAGACTAGCGATACGCAGTATTTT
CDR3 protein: CASRYSKTSDTQYF

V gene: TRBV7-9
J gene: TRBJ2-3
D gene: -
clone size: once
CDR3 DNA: TGTGCCAGCAGCTTACTCCCCGGGGGAAAATACACAGATACGCAGTATTTT
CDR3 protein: CASSLLPGGKYTDTQYF

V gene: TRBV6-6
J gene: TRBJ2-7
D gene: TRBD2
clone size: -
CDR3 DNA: TGTGCCAGCAGTTACTCGATGAGCGGGGGCATTTTCGGGTACTTC
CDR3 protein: CASSYSMSGGIFGYF

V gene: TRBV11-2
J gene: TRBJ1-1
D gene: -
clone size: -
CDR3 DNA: TGTGCCAGCAGTATAAATAGTGGGAACACTGAAGCTTTCTTT
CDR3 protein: CASSINSGNTEAFF

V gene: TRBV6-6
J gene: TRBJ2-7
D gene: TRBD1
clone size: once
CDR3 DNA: TGTGCCAGCAGCCGAGGACAGGATCCCCCCTACGAGCAGTACTTC
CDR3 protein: CASSRGQDPPYEQYF

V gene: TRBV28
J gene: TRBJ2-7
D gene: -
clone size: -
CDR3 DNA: TGTGCCAGCAGAAACCAGGGCAGCTCCTACGAGCAGTACTTC
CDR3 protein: CASRNQGSSYEQYF

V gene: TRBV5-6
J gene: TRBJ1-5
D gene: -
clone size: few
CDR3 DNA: TGTGCCAGCAGCGTCCGGGGGGAACGGTCCAATCAGCCCCAGCATTTT
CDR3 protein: CASSVRGERSNQPQHF

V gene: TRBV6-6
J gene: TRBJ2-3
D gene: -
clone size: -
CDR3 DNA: TGTGCCAGCAGCAAAGCCCAAGGACAAGGCACAGATACGCAGTATTTT
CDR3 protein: CASSKAQGQGTDTQYF

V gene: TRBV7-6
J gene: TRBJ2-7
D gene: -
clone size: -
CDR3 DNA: TGTGCCAGCTCGTTACAGGGAGCCTACGAGCAGTACTTC
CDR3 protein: CASSLQGAYEQYF